The T cell receptor (beta chain) under discussion was sequenced for a study of blood T cell repertoires in COVID-19. Study context: The origin of the acute and convalescent COVID-19 samples was the United States, Italy and Spain. The analysed material was cDNA or gDNA that came from T cells, B-cell-depleted T cells, or PBMCs.

Donors were grouped by their self-reported clinical history. This clone appeared a few times. CDR3 length: 13 residues. Germline CDR1 and CDR2: MNHEY and SVGEGT. J gave up 9 bases and V 4 bases, and 6 bases lay outside the gene matches. In the authors' workflow: Estimated nucleated cell counts came from reference gene primer amplification. Sequencing was performed with immunoSEQ multiplex PCR; in TCRdb, only in-frame clones are kept and a portion is missing. Clone size and the V and J calls come from that table; the DNA yielded D and trimming. This table has 300,000 to 400,000 clones, 85% to 90% appearing once.

The sample comprised PBMCs or T cells enriched from blood (not recorded which). V gene TRBV6-2 or TRBV6-3 combines with J gene TRBJ2-1; 7 bases align to TRBD2. The clonotype originates from a man between 18 and 29 years old who had recovered from COVID-19. CDR3: CASSWSREIEQFF. As DNA, the CDR3 is TGTGCCAGCAGTTGGTCGCGGGAGATTGAGCAGTTCTTC.